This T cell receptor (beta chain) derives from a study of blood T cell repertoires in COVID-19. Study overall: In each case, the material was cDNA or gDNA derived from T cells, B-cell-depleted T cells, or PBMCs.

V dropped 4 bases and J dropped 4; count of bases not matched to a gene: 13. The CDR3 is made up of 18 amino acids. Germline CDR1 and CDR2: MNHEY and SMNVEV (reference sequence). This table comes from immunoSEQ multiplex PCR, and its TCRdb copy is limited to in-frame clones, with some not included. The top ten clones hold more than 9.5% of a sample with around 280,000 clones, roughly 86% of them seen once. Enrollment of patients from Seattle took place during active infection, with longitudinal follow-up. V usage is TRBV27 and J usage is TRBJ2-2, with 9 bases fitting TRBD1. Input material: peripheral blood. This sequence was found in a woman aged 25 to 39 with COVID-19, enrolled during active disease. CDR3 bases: TGTGCCAGCAGTTCCCCCCGGGACAGGGAGCGGGGCACCGGGGAGCTGTTTTTT. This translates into CASSSPRDRERGTGELFF.